Presented here are 5 T cell receptor beta chains from one specimen sequenced in a study of blood T cell repertoires in COVID-19. TCRdb keeps only in-frame clones here, not all; method: immunoSEQ multiplex PCR. The data contain fewer than 250,000 clones, about 85% of them seen just once; the ten biggest clones take up more than 6%. Material: peripheral blood. These receptors were obtained from a woman aged 55-69 years with active or convalescent COVID-19.

J is TRBJ1-2 and V is TRBV5-1, with unresolved D. This CDR3 contains 15 residues. Deletions cut 0 bases from V and 0 bases from J, with 9 bases between. Looked up from germline, CDR1 is SGHRS and CDR2 is YFSETQ. This chain's CDR3 is CASSLGSSANYGYTF. CDR3 bases: TGCGCCAGCAGCTTGGGGTCTTCGGCTAACTATGGCTACACCTTC. Looking up the rest from reference TRBV5-1 and TRBJ1-2 gives the full variable domain: KAGVTQTPRYLIKTRGQQVTLSCSPISGHRSVSWYQQTPGQGLQFLFEYFSETQRNKGNFPGRFSGRQFSNSRSEMNVSTLELGDSALYLCASSLGSSANYGYTFGSGTRLTVV.

The V and J genes are TRBV4-1 and TRBJ1-5, with D possibly TRBD1 on 5 matching bases. The CDR3 extends over 16 amino acids. Germline lookup yields CDR1 MGHRA and CDR2 YSYEKL. Between the trimmed V and J ends, which lost 8 bases and 0 bases, there was a span of 17 bases. CDR3 protein: CASGTGGVNSNQPQHF. CDR3 sequence (DNA): TGCGCCAGCGGTACTGGGGGGGTTAATAGCAATCAGCCCCAGCATTTT.

The chain joins TRBV5-5 to TRBJ2-4; the match to TRBD1 covers 8 bases. This CDR3 spans 16 amino acids. CDR1 and CDR2 (germline): SGHKS, YYEKEE (reference sequence). The V segment lost 4 bases and the J segment 8 bases; nucleotides outside the gene matches: 14. CDR3 amino acids: CASSPASGGDKYIQYF. Written as DNA, the CDR3 is TGTGCCAGCAGCCCGGCCTCAGGGGGCGACAAGTACATTCAGTACTTC.

This chain connects TRBV28 to TRBJ1-1; no clear D. The ends were cut back, 7 bases at V and 1 base at J, with 19 bases in the middle. CDR3 length equals 16 residues. Germline V gives CDR1 MDHEN, CDR2 SYDVKM. The CDR3: CASTPLVGRWNTEAFF. CDR3 coding DNA: TGTGCCAGCACTCCCCTTGTGGGCAGGTGGAACACTGAAGCTTTCTTT.

The chain couples TRBV9 to TRBJ2-2; 8 bases fit TRBD2. The CDR3 consists of 14 residues. The V gene's germline CDR1 is SGDLS and CDR2 YYNGEE. V shed 6 bases, J shed 3 bases, and the junction held 4 bases outside the gene matches. The CDR3 loop reads CASNREGHTGELFF. In DNA, the CDR3 is TGTGCCAGCAACCGGGAGGGACACACCGGGGAGCTGTTTTTT.